Below are 28 T cell receptor beta chains sequenced from a single sample in a study of cytomegalovirus exposure and HLA in healthy donors. PCR was performed using 60 Vbeta and 13 Jbeta primers. TCRdb's copy holds only in-frame clones and misses some; the assay was immunoSEQ multiplex PCR. The sample records around 150,000 clones, 70% to 80% being singletons. Specimen: PBMCs. These receptors were taken from a man aged 35 to 55 in good health and CMV-seronegative.

This clone was recorded once. The chain combines TRBV29-1 with TRBJ2-4, with 7 positions matching TRBD1. CDR3 length: 16 amino acids. The J segment lost 0 bases and the V segment lost 1 base, leaving 6 bases of the junction unmatched. Germline V gene lookup returns CDR1 SQVTM and CDR2 ANQGSEA. The CDR3 DNA reads TGCAGCGTTGAAGTAAGACAGGGTCTAGCCAAAAACATTCAGTACTTC. Protein product: CSVEVRQGLAKNIQYF.

The rearrangement uses TRBV19 and TRBJ1-5; no reliable D call. Trimming left V 0 bases short and J 5 bases short, with 5 bases between. Germline V lookup: CDR1 LNHDA, CDR2 SQIVND (reference sequence). The CDR3 contains 13 residues. The CDR3 spells CASSIDYYQPQHF. Written as DNA, the CDR3 is TGTGCCAGTAGTATAGACTACTATCAGCCCCAGCATTTT.

The chain employs TRBV6-5 and TRBJ2-1; D is unclear. Germline V gene lookup returns CDR1 MNHEY and CDR2 SVGAGI. Trimming cost V 10 bases and J 4 bases, with 8 bases left between them. The CDR3 has 11 residues. CDR3 sequence (DNA): TGTGCCACGACAAAATACAATGAGCAGTTCTTC. Translating gives CATTKYNEQFF.

The chain links TRBV5-8 to TRBJ2-7, with D unresolved. The CDR3 has 15 amino acids. The V end was cut by 0 bases, the J end by 0 bases, with 10 bases between. CDR1 and CDR2 from the germline V gene are SGHTS and YDEGEE. The CDR3 region has the DNA TGTGCCAGCAGCTTGGCGGCAGGTCTCTCCTACGAGCAGTACTTC. The encoded protein is CASSLAAGLSYEQYF.

The chain employs TRBV19 and TRBJ1-5, with 9 bases matching TRBD1. The CDR3 is 16 amino acids. V shed 6 bases, J shed 6 bases, and the junction held 12 bases outside the gene matches. Germline CDR1 LNHDA, CDR2 SQIVND (reference sequence). The CDR3 DNA reads as TGTGCCAGTAGCACAACGACAGGGGGAGGGGGTCAGCCCCAGCATTTT. It translates to CASSTTTGGGGQPQHF.

The V call is TRBV6-1, the J call TRBJ1-5, with TRBD1 as a possible D gene (5 bases). The germline CDR1 and CDR2 sequences are MNHNS and SASEGT. V was shortened by 6 bases and J by 1 base, with 13 bases between the two germline ends. CDR3 length: 15 residues. The CDR3 DNA sequence: TGTGCCAGCAGAACCACTGGGGCAAGCAATCAGCCCCAGCATTTT. This encodes CASRTTGASNQPQHF.

The V gene is TRBV30, the J gene TRBJ2-5; D gene ambiguous. The V gene lost 1 base and the J gene lost 1 base, with 13 bases spanning the gap. Germline V gene sequence: CDR1 GTSNPN, CDR2 SVGIG (reference sequence). CDR3 length: 15 residues. This CDR3 reads CAWSGFSGSQETQYF. DNA of the CDR3: TGTGCCTGGAGTGGATTTTCGGGTAGCCAAGAGACCCAGTACTTC.

The chain joins TRBV7-7 to TRBJ2-2; 7 bases align to TRBD2. The germline CDR1 and CDR2 sequences are SSHAT and FNYEAQ (reference sequence). There are 16 residues in the CDR3. CDR3 bases: TGTGCTAGCGGGCCTCAGATCCTCCTGAACACCGGGGAGCTGTTTTTT. Translating gives CASGPQILLNTGELFF.

V and J are TRBV2 and TRBJ2-2; 7 bases fit TRBD1. The CDR3 runs 15 residues. J gave up 1 base and V 6 bases, and 5 bases lay outside the gene matches. Germline V gene lookup returns CDR1 SNHLY and CDR2 FYNNEI. Written as DNA, the CDR3 is TGTGCCAGCAGGGCCGGGACAGTGAACACCGGGGAGCTGTTTTTT. This gives the protein CASRAGTVNTGELFF. Combining the CDR3 with reference TRBV2 and TRBJ2-2 gives the whole variable domain EPEVTQTPSHQVTQMGQEVILRCVPISNHLYFYWYRQILGQKVEFLVSFYNNEISEKSEIFDDQFSVERPDGSNFTLKIRSTKLEDSAMYFCASRAGTVNTGELFFGEGSRLTVL.

J is TRBJ2-5 and V is TRBV11-3; D call uncertain. The CDR3 runs 13 residues. The V and J ends lost 1 base and 5 bases respectively, with 8 bases between them. Germline CDR1 reads SGHNT; CDR2 reads YENEEA. CDR3 residues: CASSLGADETQYF. CDR3 bases: TGTGCCAGCAGCTTAGGGGCAGACGAGACCCAGTACTTC.

The V call is TRBV5-1, the J call TRBJ1-3; D gene unclear. The CDR3 consists of 14 residues. Germline CDR1 reads SGHRS; CDR2 reads YFSETQ. Deletions cut 0 bases from V and 4 bases from J, with 8 bases between. In DNA form, the CDR3 reads TGCGCCAGCAGCTTGGCCCCAACAGGAAACACCATATATTTT. Protein product: CASSLAPTGNTIYF.

This clone was observed once. The rearrangement uses TRBV2 and TRBJ2-2; D not certain. V lost 3 bases to trimming and J lost 1 base, with 9 bases between them. Germline CDR1 is SNHLY and CDR2 is FYNNEI. The CDR3 sequence is 15 residues long. The CDR3 sequence is CASSDPHGNTGELFF. As DNA, the CDR3 is TGTGCCAGCAGTGATCCCCACGGGAACACCGGGGAGCTGTTTTTT.

This clone was recorded once. The chain links TRBV5-1 to TRBJ2-7; 7 bases map to TRBD1. This CDR3 has 15 residues. Germline loops: CDR1 SGHRS, CDR2 YFSETQ. V trimming: 2 bases; J trimming: 4 bases; junction bases outside the gene matches: 9. CDR3 residues: CASSLYTGAGYEQYF. CDR3 nucleotide sequence: TGCGCCAGCAGCTTATATACAGGGGCCGGGTACGAGCAGTACTTC.

The chain employs TRBV20-1 and TRBJ1-5; D may be TRBD1 (5 bases). Trimming removed 2 bases at V and 11 bases at J, with 10 bases between. CDR1 DFQATT and CDR2 SNEGSKA come from the germline V gene (reference sequence). CDR3 size: 11 residues. CDR3: CSARRGGTQHF. CDR3 DNA: TGCAGTGCTAGAAGGGGCGGTACCCAGCATTTT.

A few counts support this clone. J is TRBJ1-5 and V is TRBV4-3; no reliable D call. V was clipped by 0 bases and J by 4 bases, with 4 bases between them. The CDR3 has 13 residues. The germline CDR1 and CDR2 sequences are LGHNA and YSLEER. In DNA form, the CDR3 reads TGCGCCAGCAGCCAAGAGCGGAATCAGCCCCAGCATTTT. Protein: CASSQERNQPQHF.

The chain employs TRBV5-6 and TRBJ1-1; 9 bases fit TRBD1. Losses at the gene ends were 3 bases for V and 4 bases for J; bases not matched to a gene: 7. Germline V gene lookup returns CDR1 SGHDT and CDR2 YYEEEE. There are 15 residues in the CDR3. The CDR3 nucleotides read TGTGCCAGCAGCTCGTCCCGGGACAGGGTCACTGAAGCTTTCTTT. This sequence encodes CASSSSRDRVTEAFF.

The V and J genes are TRBV9 and TRBJ1-2, with D perhaps matching TRBD1 (6 bases). CDR3 length equals 15 residues. Germline loops: CDR1 SGDLS, CDR2 YYNGEE. The germline V and J ends were trimmed by 4 bases and 8 bases, with 21 bases remaining between them. This CDR3 reads CASSPQGPGFGGYTF. The CDR3 DNA sequence: TGTGCCAGCAGCCCTCAGGGGCCTGGCTTTGGAGGCTACACCTTC.

This chain joins TRBV7-9 and TRBJ1-5, with TRBD1 as a possible D gene (5 bases). Germline loops: CDR1 SEHNR, CDR2 FQNEAQ (reference sequence). This CDR3 spans 13 amino acids. V was clipped by 0 bases and J by 7 bases, with 7 bases between them. CDR3 bases: TGTGCCAGCAGCTTAGCCGACAGACAGCCCCAGCATTTT. Protein: CASSLADRQPQHF. The complete variable domain, with remaining parts taken from reference TRBV7-9 and TRBJ1-5, reads DTGVSQNPRHKITKRGQNVTFRCDPISEHNRLYWYRQTLGQGPEFLTYFQNEAQLEKSRLLSDRFSAERPKGSFSTLEIQRTEQGDSAMYLCASSLADRQPQHFGDGTRLSIL.

This chain joins TRBV5-4 and TRBJ2-1, with D possibly TRBD2 on 6 matching bases. The CDR3 runs to 14 residues. Germline CDR1 and CDR2: SGHNT and YYREEE (reference sequence). The V gene lost 3 bases and the J gene lost 4 bases, with 11 bases spanning the gap. CDR3 coding DNA: TGTGCCAGCAGCTCCGGGACTCGATACAATGAGCAGTTCTTC. Translated, it gives CASSSGTRYNEQFF. Full variable domain (outside the CDR3, taken from reference TRBV5-4 and TRBJ2-1): ETGVTQSPTHLIKTRGQQVTLRCSSQSGHNTVSWYQQALGQGPQFIFQYYREEENGRGNFPPRFSGLQFPNYSSELNVNALELDDSALYLCASSSGTRYNEQFFGPGTRLTVL.

This chain joins TRBV19 and TRBJ2-7, with TRBD1 identical over 9 bases. Per germline, CDR1 LNHDA and CDR2 SQIVND (reference sequence). This CDR3 contains 16 residues. J lost 0 bases, V lost 3 bases, and 6 bases had no gene match. The CDR3 bases are TGTGCCAGTAGTATTCTTCCGGGACAGGGCTCCTACGAGCAGTACTTC. This translates into CASSILPGQGSYEQYF.

This rearrangement joins TRBV4-2 to TRBJ2-1; TRBD2 matches 11 bases. V lost 1 base, J lost 4 bases, and 3 bases stayed unmatched. CDR1 and CDR2 from the germline V gene are LGHNA and YNFKEQ. CDR3 length: 16 residues. The CDR3 DNA reads as TGTGCCAGCAGCCAAGTGGGACTAGCGGCTTACAATGAGCAGTTCTTC. It codes for CASSQVGLAAYNEQFF.

The chain carries TRBV2 and TRBJ2-5, with 7 bases that match TRBD1. V lost 6 bases to trimming and J lost 2 bases; unmatched junction nucleotides: 6. The V gene's germline CDR1 is SNHLY and CDR2 FYNNEI. The length of the CDR3 is 14 residues. CDR3 sequence: CASRGMTGQETQYF. Written as DNA, the CDR3 is TGTGCCAGCAGGGGGATGACAGGGCAAGAGACCCAGTACTTC.

The V call is TRBV10-2, the J call TRBJ1-5, with a possible D match to TRBD1 (6 bases). The CDR3 loop spans 15 amino acids. CDR1 WSHSY and CDR2 SAAADI come from the germline V gene. Trimming pared 3 bases from V and 4 bases from J, leaving 13 bases between. The CDR3 DNA is TGCGCCAGCAGTGAAACAGGGCGATTTAATCAGCCCCAGCATTTT. Protein: CASSETGRFNQPQHF.

The V gene is TRBV28, the J gene TRBJ2-5; D remains ambiguous. The J call is in doubt because the DNA end fits TRBJ2-7 better. CDR1 is MDHEN and CDR2 is SYDVKM in the germline V gene. The CDR3 totals 11 residues. As DNA, the CDR3 is TGTGCCAGCAGTTTTGTCTACGAGCAGTACTTC. It codes for CASSFVYEQYF.

The chain couples TRBV5-1 to TRBJ2-2; 8 bases match TRBD2. Trimming at V came to 4 bases and at J to 0 bases, leaving 14 bases not matched to a gene. The germline CDR1 and CDR2 sequences are SGHRS and YFSETQ. This CDR3 contains 19 residues. The CDR3: CASSPRKASGGANTGELFF. CDR3 DNA: TGCGCCAGCAGCCCCCGCAAGGCCAGCGGGGGAGCGAACACCGGGGAGCTGTTTTTT.

J is TRBJ2-1 and V is TRBV27, with D unresolved. CDR3 size: 14 residues. Trimming left V 3 bases short and J 6 bases short, with 12 bases between. CDR1 MNHEY and CDR2 SMNVEV come from the germline V gene (reference sequence). CDR3 amino acids: CASSFTLYSNEQFF. The CDR3 DNA is TGTGCCAGCAGTTTCACCCTGTACAGCAATGAGCAGTTCTTC.

This clone was detected only once. V usage is TRBV28 and J usage is TRBJ2-1; 8 bases are shared with TRBD1. From germline, CDR1 is MDHEN and CDR2 SYDVKM. V gave up 5 bases and J gave up 9 bases; unmatched junction bases: 6. This CDR3 region has 13 residues. The CDR3 loop is CASSSRDRGEQFF. DNA for the CDR3: TGTGCCAGCAGTAGCCGCGACAGGGGTGAGCAGTTCTTC.

The chain recombines TRBV9 with TRBJ2-7; TRBD2 aligns across 8 bases. The CDR3 extends over 14 amino acids. The V segment lost 4 bases and the J segment 4 bases; nucleotides outside the gene matches: 7. Germline CDR1 is SGDLS and CDR2 is YYNGEE. CDR3 nucleotides: TGTGCCAGCAGCTCCACGGGGGGGCCTTACGAGCAGTACTTC. It encodes CASSSTGGPYEQYF.